Detailed here is one TCR beta chain. V shed 5 bases and J 2 bases; nucleotides not matched to a gene: 4. The CDR3 runs 15 residues. Germline V gives CDR1 LNHDA, CDR2 SQIVND (reference sequence). The data originate from a study of T cells after somatic rescue of genetic block. Sequencing was performed with immunoSEQ multiplex PCR; in TCRdb, only in-frame clones are kept and a portion is missing. The table has more than 65,000 clones, about nine tenths seen once; the top ten hold about 3%. This sequence was found in a man aged 25-45 years. Sequencing used peripheral blood mononuclear cells (PBMCs). The chain recombines TRBV19 with TRBJ2-1, with TRBD2 matching 9 bases. Here the CDR3 DNA reads TGTGCCAGTAGTGTTAGCGGGAGAACCTACAATGAGCAGTTCTTC. It is translated as CASSVSGRTYNEQFF.